These T cell receptor beta chains were read from a single sample in a study of chemoradiotherapy in HPV16-positive cancers. The protocol was immunoSEQ multiplex PCR, while the TCRdb copy is restricted to in-frame clones and leaves out a portion. Of about 16,000 clones listed, 60% to 80% are singletons. Collection of the sample occurred from a patient who underwent chemoradiotherapy. The receptors shown here come from a human donor with HPV-associated anogenital cancer. CDR3s include the opening cysteine and the closing phenylalanine or tryptophan. A D gene is named only where the DNA matches it firmly. The size of a clone is reported for some rows only, either as once, few or many, or as a class for expanded clones.

DNA,CDR3,size,J,D,V
TGTGCCAGCAAGTTGCGGGGGGGAGGAAACACTGAAGCTTTCTTT,CASKLRGGGNTEAFF,-,TRBJ1-1,-,TRBV6-6
TGTGCCAGCAGCTTACTTAGGGGGGGCTACAATGAGCAGTTCTTC,CASSLLRGGYNEQFF,-,TRBJ2-1,-,TRBV11-2
TGTGCCAGCAGCCTCTCCTACGAGCAGTACTTC,CASSLSYEQYF,-,TRBJ2-7,-,TRBV7-9
TGTGCCAGCAGTTTATTGGGGAAGGGGGTGTGGAACACTGAAGCTTTCTTT,CASSLLGKGVWNTEAFF,-,TRBJ1-1,-,TRBV28
TGTGCCAGCAGTCTGGGCTCCCTTTCCTACGAGCAGTACTTC,CASSLGSLSYEQYF,few,TRBJ2-7,-,TRBV7-2
TGTGCCAGTAGTATCGACAGGGCCCATGGAAACTATGGCTACACCTTC,CASSIDRAHGNYGYTF,-,TRBJ1-2,TRBD1,TRBV19
TGCAGCCTCGGGGAATTGGATGGCTACACCTTC,CSLGELDGYTF,few,TRBJ1-2,-,TRBV29-1
TGCAGCGGGGGGGGAGGGACAGAAAGCTATGGCTACACCTTC,CSGGGGTESYGYTF,-,TRBJ1-2,TRBD1,TRBV29-1
TGTGCCAGCAGGCCCGGGACTAGCGCGGCGCAAGAGACCCAGTACTTC,CASRPGTSAAQETQYF,-,TRBJ2-5,TRBD2,TRBV7-3
TGTGCCAGCAGCCTGGGACCAGGAGGGAACACCATATATTTT,CASSLGPGGNTIYF,-,TRBJ1-3,-,TRBV7-3
TGCGCCAGCAGCTTAAGCCGTGGCAGGGACTCTGGAAACACCATATATTTT,CASSLSRGRDSGNTIYF,-,TRBJ1-3,-,TRBV5-1
TGTGCCAGCAGCCCCGGGACAGGGAACACAGATACGCAGTATTTT,CASSPGTGNTDTQYF,-,TRBJ2-3,TRBD1,TRBV2
TGTGCCAGCAGTTTATCTGGGGGGCGGGTTGGCTATGGCTACACCTTC,CASSLSGGRVGYGYTF,once,TRBJ1-2,-,TRBV28